The source of this T cell receptor beta chain is a study of tumor-infiltrating lymphocytes in localized non-small cell lung cancer. At the level of the study: From each patient, both tumor and uninvolved lung, non-adjacent to tumor, were sampled. General study findings and limits: Tumor T-cell fraction from TCR sequencing was not associated with recurrence-free survival (p = 0.61). Technical variation could not be separated from intratumor heterogeneity here. Tumors had more T cell infiltration than uninvolved lung, per TCRbeta sequencing and CD3 counts.

Assay used: immunoSEQ multiplex PCR; TCRdb lists only in-frame clones, some missing. In the table there are 20,000 to 30,000 clones, 73% of which are singletons. With respect to this clone: Its antigen is as yet unknown.

Germline V CDR1 and CDR2: SGDLS, YYNGEE. This CDR3 region has 13 residues. The V gene lost 1 base and the J gene lost 4 bases, with 6 bases spanning the gap. The TCR originated in a human donor with non-small cell lung cancer. The sample comprised lung tumor tissue. The chain recombines TRBV9 with TRBJ2-1; a possible D gene is TRBD1 (6 bases). This chain's CDR3 is CASSVTGYNEQFF. DNA for the CDR3: TGTGCCAGCAGCGTAACAGGGTACAATGAGCAGTTCTTC.